Below, 32 T cell receptor beta chains from the same sample are listed, as sequenced in a study of cytomegalovirus exposure and HLA in healthy donors. Primers included in the PCR were 60 Vbeta and 13 Jbeta primers. Using immunoSEQ multiplex PCR, the repertoire was profiled, and TCRdb retains in-frame clones only, with some absent. The sample shows 95,000 to 150,000 clones, roughly 73% of them seen only once. Sequencing used PBMCs. All receptors derive from a man in his fifties or sixties in good health and CMV-seropositive.

This clone appeared a few times. The genes are TRBV13 and TRBJ2-2; 10 nucleotides align to TRBD1. The germline V gene encodes CDR1 PRHDT and CDR2 FYEKMQ (reference sequence). Trimming took 4 bases from V and 5 from J; bases not matched to a gene: 10. The CDR3 runs to 17 residues. In nucleotides, the CDR3 is TGTGCCAGCAGCTCCCAATGGGACAGGGGAGCAACCGGGGAGCTGTTTTTT. Its protein is CASSSQWDRGATGELFF.

The chain uses TRBV15 and TRBJ1-5; D is ambiguous. V lost 0 bases and J lost 5, with 11 bases in between. CDR1 and CDR2 (germline): LNHNV, YYDKDF (reference sequence). This CDR3 is built from 15 residues. The CDR3 DNA reads as TGTGCCACCAGCAGAGAACCGAGCCAATATCAGCCCCAGCATTTT. It is translated as CATSREPSQYQPQHF.

V usage is TRBV5-1 and J usage is TRBJ2-2, with TRBD1 as a possible D gene (6 bases). V was clipped by 4 bases and J by 4 bases, with 20 bases between them. Germline CDR1 SGHRS, CDR2 YFSETQ. The CDR3 has 17 residues. This CDR3 reads CASSDSTGDGTTGELFF. The CDR3 bases are TGCGCCAGCAGCGATTCGACAGGAGATGGAACCACCGGGGAGCTGTTTTTT.

The genes are TRBV10-3 and TRBJ1-2; a weak D match, TRBD1 (5 bases). The CDR3 loop spans 12 amino acids. Per the germline V gene, CDR1 is ENHRY and CDR2 is SYGVKD. Trimming left V 8 bases short and J 5 bases short, with 12 bases between. CDR3 sequence (DNA): TGTGCCATCGGGGGGGTGGGTTATGGCTACACCTTC. Its translation is CAIGGVGYGYTF.

This chain joins TRBV28 and TRBJ2-2; TRBD1 aligns across 7 bases. This CDR3 is 13 amino acids long. CDR1 is MDHEN, CDR2 SYDVKM, per germline. The V gene end was trimmed by 7 bases and the J gene end by 9 bases; junction bases not matched to a gene: 8. The CDR3 DNA sequence: TGTGCCAGCAAAACGCAGGGGGTCCGGGAGCTGTTTTTT. It translates to CASKTQGVRELFF.

The gene calls are TRBV11-2 and TRBJ1-1, with 7 bases aligning to TRBD1. Germline V gene data show CDR1 as SGHAT and CDR2 as FQNNGV. This CDR3 is built from 15 residues. Losses at the gene ends were 5 bases for V and 0 bases for J; bases not matched to a gene: 6. The CDR3, as DNA: TGTGCCAGCAGCGCCCAACAGGGGTTGAACACTGAAGCTTTCTTT. It specifies CASSAQQGLNTEAFF.

The gene calls are TRBV30 and TRBJ2-3; 14 bases align to TRBD2. V lost 1 base to trimming and J lost 4 bases; unmatched junction nucleotides: 1. CDR3 size: 15 residues. Germline assignment: CDR1 GTSNPN and CDR2 SVGIG (reference sequence). As DNA, the CDR3 is TGTGCCTGGAGTGGGGGACTAGCGGGGGCAGATACGCAGTATTTT. The encoded protein is CAWSGGLAGADTQYF.

The chain combines TRBV7-9 with TRBJ2-3, with a tentative D call TRBD2 (7 bases). Trimming shortened V by 5 bases and J by 8 bases, and 26 bases separated the two germline ends. The CDR3 extends over 17 amino acids. The germline CDR1 and CDR2 sequences are SEHNR and FQNEAQ (reference sequence). The CDR3 loop is CASSVGGGGRSVRTQYF. The DNA of the CDR3 is TGTGCCAGCAGCGTGGGTGGGGGGGGCCGATCGGTGCGTACGCAGTATTTT.

V is TRBV27 and J is TRBJ1-6; the match to TRBD1 covers 7 bases. J lost 7 bases, V lost 6 bases, and 3 bases had no gene match. The CDR3 sequence is 13 residues long. The germline CDR1 and CDR2 sequences are MNHEY and SMNVEV (reference sequence). The CDR3 coding sequence is TGTGCCAGCAGGCCGGGACAGAATTCACCCCTCCACTTT. Protein sequence: CASRPGQNSPLHF.

This clone was observed once. The rearrangement links TRBV28 to TRBJ1-2, with TRBD1 as a possible D gene (6 bases). The V gene lost 5 bases and the J gene lost 2 bases, with 12 bases spanning the gap. The CDR3 sequence is 14 residues long. CDR1 MDHEN and CDR2 SYDVKM come from the germline V gene. The CDR3: CASSPGGANYGYTF. The CDR3 coding sequence is TGTGCCAGCAGTCCCGGGGGGGCAAACTATGGCTACACCTTC.

J is TRBJ2-2 and V is TRBV4-2, with D possibly TRBD2 on 5 matching bases. CDR1 LGHNA and CDR2 YNFKEQ come from the germline V gene. Trimming stripped 4 bases from V and 4 bases from J, with 13 bases between. The CDR3 contains 15 residues. CDR3 residues: CASSPVAPGTGELFF. The DNA of the CDR3 is TGTGCCAGCAGCCCCGTAGCGCCGGGCACCGGGGAGCTGTTTTTT.

The sample holds one count of this clone. The sample has other DNA sequences that encode this CDR3 too. The chain carries TRBV5-1 and TRBJ2-2; D is perhaps TRBD2 (5 bases). V was shortened by 2 bases and J by 5 bases, with 13 bases between the two germline ends. This CDR3 is built from 15 residues. Germline CDR1 SGHRS, CDR2 YFSETQ. CDR3 loop: CASSLSTGSTGELFF. The DNA for the CDR3 is TGCGCCAGCAGCTTATCAACGGGGTCTACCGGGGAGCTGTTTTTT.

This chain uses TRBV5-4 with TRBJ2-7; tentative D call: TRBD1 (6 bases). The CDR3 is made up of 15 amino acids. V was cut by 4 bases and J by 0 bases, with 14 bases left in between. Germline V gene lookup returns CDR1 SGHNT and CDR2 YYREEE (reference sequence). CDR3 loop: CASSPRDNPSYEQYF. The CDR3, as DNA: TGTGCCAGCAGCCCCCGGGACAACCCCTCCTACGAGCAGTACTTC.

The V and J genes are TRBV9 and TRBJ1-4, with 9 bases lining up with TRBD1. Losses at the gene ends were 4 bases for V and 7 bases for J; bases not matched to a gene: 8. This CDR3 comprises 15 residues. CDR1 SGDLS and CDR2 YYNGEE come from the germline V gene. This chain's CDR3 is CASSSRTGEAEKLFF. DNA for the CDR3: TGTGCCAGCAGCTCAAGGACAGGGGAGGCTGAAAAACTGTTTTTT.

This clone was observed a single time. The V and J genes are TRBV19 and TRBJ2-5; D is perhaps TRBD1 (6 bases). The CDR3 consists of 12 residues. The V gene's germline CDR1 is LNHDA and CDR2 SQIVND (reference sequence). V gave up 6 bases and J gave up 3 bases, with 8 bases separating them. CDR3 sequence reads: CASRRGKETQYF. The CDR3 DNA reads TGTGCCAGTAGAAGGGGGAAAGAGACCCAGTACTTC. The variable domain in full, with the rest retrieved from reference TRBV19 and TRBJ2-5, is DGGITQSPKYLFRKEGQNVTLSCEQNLNHDAMYWYRQDPGQGLRLIYYSQIVNDFQKGDIAEGYSVSREKKESFPLTVTSAQKNPTAFYLCASRRGKETQYFGPGTRLLVL.

This chain links TRBV6-1 with TRBJ2-3, with D possibly matching TRBD2 (6 bases). Trimming left V 9 bases short and J 4 bases short, with 17 bases between. The length of the CDR3 is 14 residues. Germline V gives CDR1 MNHNS, CDR2 SASEGT. The DNA for the CDR3 is TGTGCCAGTCGGCCTCTGGGAGGTTCAGATACGCAGTATTTT. Residues: CASRPLGGSDTQYF.

The rearrangement joins TRBV5-1 to TRBJ1-1; TRBD1 matches 8 bases. CDR3 length: 15 residues. Germline lookup yields CDR1 SGHRS and CDR2 YFSETQ. Losses at the gene ends were 4 bases for V and 1 base for J; bases not matched to a gene: 6. CDR3: CASSRSGGANTEAFF. The CDR3 DNA follows: TGCGCCAGCAGCCGATCAGGGGGCGCGAACACTGAAGCTTTCTTT.

V is TRBV2 and J is TRBJ2-6; TRBD1 matches at 7 bases. Germline-derived CDR1 and CDR2 are SNHLY and FYNNEI. Trimming took 5 bases from V and 1 from J; bases not matched to a gene: 5. The CDR3 spans 16 residues. The CDR3 coding sequence is TGTGCCAGCAGTCGGGACAGAGTGTCTGGGGCCAACGTCCTGACTTTC. Amino acid sequence: CASSRDRVSGANVLTF.

This chain connects TRBV6-5 to TRBJ2-3; D perhaps matches TRBD1 (5 bases). Germline V gene sequence: CDR1 MNHEY, CDR2 SVGAGI. The CDR3 contains 13 residues. V was shortened by 5 bases and J by 0 bases, with 6 bases between the two germline ends. CDR3 residues: CASSRQSTDTQYF. In nucleotides, the CDR3 is TGTGCCAGCAGTCGACAGAGCACAGATACGCAGTATTTT.

The chain recombines TRBV30 with TRBJ2-1; 7 positions agree with TRBD1. V lost 8 bases, J lost 4 bases, and 2 bases stayed unmatched. Germline assignment: CDR1 GTSNPN and CDR2 SVGIG (reference sequence). The CDR3 is made up of 11 amino acids. DNA of the CDR3: TGTGCCGGGGACAGATACAATGAGCAGTTCTTC. The encoded protein is CAGDRYNEQFF.

The chain uses TRBV6-1 and TRBJ2-6; a possible D gene is TRBD2 (5 bases). The germline gives CDR1 MNHNS, CDR2 SASEGT. Trimming stripped 2 bases from V and 4 bases from J, with 9 bases between. CDR3 size: 15 residues. CDR3 loop: CASSETGFGANVLTF. CDR3 nucleotide sequence: TGTGCCAGCAGTGAAACGGGGTTCGGGGCCAACGTCCTGACTTTC.

The V gene is TRBV13, the J gene TRBJ1-2; no definite D call. This CDR3 is 13 amino acids long. V lost 5 bases to trimming and J lost 8 bases, with 15 bases between them. In germline, CDR1 is PRHDT, CDR2 FYEKMQ (reference sequence). The CDR3 coding sequence is TGTGCCAGCAGCCCAATGGCGGTCGCGGGCTACACCTTC. This gives the protein CASSPMAVAGYTF.

CDR3 nucleotides: TGTGCCAGCAGCGCTTTGGGTACCGGGACTGAAGCCTACGAGCAGTACTTC. Its protein is CASSALGTGTEAYEQYF. The V gene is TRBV21-1, the J gene TRBJ2-7; the listed D gene, TRBD2, was not tested against the DNA. TRBV21-1 is annotated as a pseudogene. There are 17 residues in the CDR3.

The V gene is TRBV28, the J gene TRBJ1-2; 10 nucleotides match TRBD1. CDR1 is MDHEN, CDR2 SYDVKM, per germline. After removal of 6 bases from V and 4 bases from J, the junction contained 11 bases not matched to a gene. The CDR3 consists of 16 residues. CDR3 nucleotides: TGTGCCAGCAGCTCCGGGACAGGGGTTTCGTCCTATGGCTACACCTTC. Amino acid sequence: CASSSGTGVSSYGYTF.

This sequence joins TRBV19 and TRBJ1-6; possibly TRBD1 for D (5 bases). In germline, CDR1 is LNHDA, CDR2 SQIVND (reference sequence). There are 13 residues in the CDR3. The V and J ends lost 8 bases and 10 bases respectively, with 15 bases between them. The CDR3, as DNA: TGTGCCAGTTCGACGGGGGTTTGGTCACCCCTCCACTTT. It encodes CASSTGVWSPLHF.

The chain employs TRBV7-9 and TRBJ2-7; TRBD1 agrees at 10 bases. Losses at the gene ends were 5 bases for V and 12 bases for J; bases not matched to a gene: 10. The CDR3 sequence is 13 residues long. Germline V gene sequence: CDR1 SEHNR, CDR2 FQNEAQ (reference sequence). For the CDR3, the DNA is TGTGCCAGCAGCCATTACGGGACAGGGGAACGGTACTTC. This sequence encodes CASSHYGTGERYF.

The chain uses TRBV6-1 and TRBJ2-7; D possibly corresponds to TRBD1 (6 bases). Per germline, CDR1 MNHNS and CDR2 SASEGT. This CDR3 contains 14 residues. Between the trimmed V and J ends, which lost 6 bases and 1 base, there was a span of 13 bases. The CDR3 coding sequence is TGTGCCAGCAGCGAGGGGACAAGATCCTACGAGCAGTACTTC. It translates to CASSEGTRSYEQYF.

The V and J genes are TRBV2 and TRBJ1-1; D is ambiguous. V was pared by 6 bases and J by 9 bases, with 11 bases between. The CDR3 spans 11 residues. In germline, CDR1 is SNHLY, CDR2 FYNNEI. The CDR3 spells CASRTTKKAFF. CDR3 DNA sequence: TGTGCCAGCAGAACCACAAAAAAAGCTTTCTTT. The variable domain in full, completed from reference TRBV2 and TRBJ1-1, reads EPEVTQTPSHQVTQMGQEVILRCVPISNHLYFYWYRQILGQKVEFLVSFYNNEISEKSEIFDDQFSVERPDGSNFTLKIRSTKLEDSAMYFCASRTTKKAFFGQGTRLTVV.

The rearrangement joins TRBV7-8 to TRBJ2-5; the D gene is possibly TRBD1 (6 bases). Matching the DNA end better, TRBJ2-7 makes the J call doubtful. The CDR3 length is 13 residues. Germline V gene data show CDR1 as SGHVS and CDR2 as FQNEAQ. This chain's CDR3 is CASSSRQAHEQYF. The CDR3 nucleotides are TGTGCCAGCAGCTCCCGACAGGCCCACGAGCAGTACTTC.

The chain has TRBV2 and TRBJ1-2; D is perhaps TRBD1 (6 bases). The CDR3 is 14 residues long. Germline-derived CDR1 and CDR2 are SNHLY and FYNNEI. Trimming took 6 bases from V and 3 from J, leaving 14 bases between them. Written as DNA, the CDR3 is TGTGCCAGCAGCAAGGACAGATTCGACTATGGCTACACCTTC. This codes for CASSKDRFDYGYTF.

This clone was seen only a few times. The chain links TRBV5-1 to TRBJ2-1, with D possibly being TRBD2 (7 bases). There are 15 residues in the CDR3. Trimming stripped 2 bases from V and 6 bases from J, with 15 bases between. Germline-derived CDR1 and CDR2 are SGHRS and YFSETQ. This CDR3 is CASSLGGGPSNEQFF. The CDR3 bases are TGCGCCAGCAGCTTAGGGGGGGGGCCAAGCAATGAGCAGTTCTTC.

V and J are TRBV28 and TRBJ1-6, with D perhaps TRBD1 (6 bases). V lost 3 bases to trimming and J lost 11 bases, with 20 bases between them. The CDR3 is made up of 16 amino acids. Germline assignment: CDR1 MDHEN and CDR2 SYDVKM. CDR3 bases: TGTGCCAGCAGTTTCGGCTCAGGGGCCGGTGGGGCACCCCTCCACTTT. It encodes CASSFGSGAGGAPLHF. Filled out from reference TRBV28 and TRBJ1-6, the complete variable domain reads DVKVTQSSRYLVKRTGEKVFLECVQDMDHENMFWYRQDPGLGLRLIYFSYDVKMKEKGDIPEGYSVSREKKERFSLILESASTNQTSMYLCASSFGSGAGGAPLHFGNGTRLTVT.